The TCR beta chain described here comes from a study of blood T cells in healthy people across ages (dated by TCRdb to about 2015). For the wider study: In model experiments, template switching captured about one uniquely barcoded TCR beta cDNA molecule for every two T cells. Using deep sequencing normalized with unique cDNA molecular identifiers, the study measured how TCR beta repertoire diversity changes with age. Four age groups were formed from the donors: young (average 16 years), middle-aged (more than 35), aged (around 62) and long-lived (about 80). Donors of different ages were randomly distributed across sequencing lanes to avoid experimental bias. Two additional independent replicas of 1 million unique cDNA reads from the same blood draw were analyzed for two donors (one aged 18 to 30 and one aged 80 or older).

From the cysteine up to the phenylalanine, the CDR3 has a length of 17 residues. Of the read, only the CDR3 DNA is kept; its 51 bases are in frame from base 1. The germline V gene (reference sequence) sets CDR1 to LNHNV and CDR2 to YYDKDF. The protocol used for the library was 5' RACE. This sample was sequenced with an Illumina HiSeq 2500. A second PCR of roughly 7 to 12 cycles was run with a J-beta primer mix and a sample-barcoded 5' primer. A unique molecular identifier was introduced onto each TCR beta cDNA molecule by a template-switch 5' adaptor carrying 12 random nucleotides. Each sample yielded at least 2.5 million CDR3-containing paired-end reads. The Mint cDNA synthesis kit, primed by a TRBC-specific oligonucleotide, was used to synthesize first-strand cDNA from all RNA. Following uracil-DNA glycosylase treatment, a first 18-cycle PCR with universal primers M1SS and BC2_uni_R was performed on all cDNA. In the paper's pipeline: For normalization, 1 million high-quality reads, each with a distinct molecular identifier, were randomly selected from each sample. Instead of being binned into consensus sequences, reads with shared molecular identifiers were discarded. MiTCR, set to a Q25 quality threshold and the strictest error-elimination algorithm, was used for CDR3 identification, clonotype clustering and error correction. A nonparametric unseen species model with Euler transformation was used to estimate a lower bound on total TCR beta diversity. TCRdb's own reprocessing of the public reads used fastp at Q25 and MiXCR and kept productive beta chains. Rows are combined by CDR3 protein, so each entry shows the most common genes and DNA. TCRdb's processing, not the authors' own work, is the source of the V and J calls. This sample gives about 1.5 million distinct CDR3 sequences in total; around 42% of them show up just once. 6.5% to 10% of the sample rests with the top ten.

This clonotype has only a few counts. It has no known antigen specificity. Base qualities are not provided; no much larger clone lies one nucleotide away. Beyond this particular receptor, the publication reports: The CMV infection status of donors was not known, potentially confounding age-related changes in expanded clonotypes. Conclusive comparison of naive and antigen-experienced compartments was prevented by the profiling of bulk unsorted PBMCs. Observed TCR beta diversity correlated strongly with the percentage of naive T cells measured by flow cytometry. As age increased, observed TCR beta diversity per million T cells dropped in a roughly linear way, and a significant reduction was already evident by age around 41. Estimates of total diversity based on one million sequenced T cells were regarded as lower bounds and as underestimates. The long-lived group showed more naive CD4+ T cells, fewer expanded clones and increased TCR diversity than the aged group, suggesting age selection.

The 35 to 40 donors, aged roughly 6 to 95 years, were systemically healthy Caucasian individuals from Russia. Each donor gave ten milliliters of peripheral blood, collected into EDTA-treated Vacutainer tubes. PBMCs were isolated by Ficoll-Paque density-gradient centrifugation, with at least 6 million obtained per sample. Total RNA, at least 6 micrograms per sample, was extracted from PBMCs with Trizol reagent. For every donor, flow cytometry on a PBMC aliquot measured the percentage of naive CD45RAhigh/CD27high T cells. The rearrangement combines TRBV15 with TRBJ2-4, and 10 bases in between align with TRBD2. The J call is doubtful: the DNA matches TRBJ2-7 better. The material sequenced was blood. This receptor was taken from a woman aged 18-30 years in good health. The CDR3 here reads CATSRGSSGSVTYEQYF. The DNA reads TGTGCCACCAGCAGAGGATCTAGCGGGAGTGTGACCTACGAGCAGTACTTC.